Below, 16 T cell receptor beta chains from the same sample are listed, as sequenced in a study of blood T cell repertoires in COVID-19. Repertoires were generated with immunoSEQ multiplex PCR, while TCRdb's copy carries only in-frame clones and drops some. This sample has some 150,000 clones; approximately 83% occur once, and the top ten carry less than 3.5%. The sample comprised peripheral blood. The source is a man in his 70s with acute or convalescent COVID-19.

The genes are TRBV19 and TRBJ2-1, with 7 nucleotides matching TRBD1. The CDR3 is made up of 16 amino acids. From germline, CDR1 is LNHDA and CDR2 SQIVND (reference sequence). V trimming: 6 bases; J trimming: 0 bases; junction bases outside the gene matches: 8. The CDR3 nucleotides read TGTGCCAGTAGGGGTTTTGGGGACAGCTCCTACAATGAGCAGTTCTTC. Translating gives CASRGFGDSSYNEQFF.

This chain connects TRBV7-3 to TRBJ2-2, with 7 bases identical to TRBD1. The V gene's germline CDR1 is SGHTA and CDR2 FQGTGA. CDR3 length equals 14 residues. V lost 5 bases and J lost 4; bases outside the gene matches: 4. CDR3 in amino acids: CASSRDRTTGELFF. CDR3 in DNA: TGTGCCAGCAGCCGGGACAGAACCACCGGGGAGCTGTTTTTT.

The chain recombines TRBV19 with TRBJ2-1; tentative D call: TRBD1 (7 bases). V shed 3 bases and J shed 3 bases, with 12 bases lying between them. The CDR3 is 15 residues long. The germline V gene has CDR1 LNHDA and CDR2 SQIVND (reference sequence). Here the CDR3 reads CASSMGGQRYNEQFF. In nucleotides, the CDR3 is TGTGCCAGTAGTATGGGGGGACAGCGCTACAATGAGCAGTTCTTC.

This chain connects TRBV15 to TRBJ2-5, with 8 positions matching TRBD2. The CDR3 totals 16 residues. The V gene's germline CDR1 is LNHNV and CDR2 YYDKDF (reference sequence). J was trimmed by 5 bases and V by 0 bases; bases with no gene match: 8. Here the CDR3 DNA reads TGTGCCACCAGCAGAGATAGGGGAGCGGGAGCTGAGACCCAGTACTTC. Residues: CATSRDRGAGAETQYF.

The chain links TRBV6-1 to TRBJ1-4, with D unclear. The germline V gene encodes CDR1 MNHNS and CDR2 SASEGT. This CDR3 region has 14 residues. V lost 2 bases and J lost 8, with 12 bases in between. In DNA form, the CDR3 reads TGTGCCAGCAGTGAACAGCAGGTTTGGGAAAAACTGTTTTTT. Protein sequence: CASSEQQVWEKLFF.

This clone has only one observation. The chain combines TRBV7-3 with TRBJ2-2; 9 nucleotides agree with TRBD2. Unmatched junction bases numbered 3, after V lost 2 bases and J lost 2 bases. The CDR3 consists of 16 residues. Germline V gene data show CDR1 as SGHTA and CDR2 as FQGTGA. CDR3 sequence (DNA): TGTGCCAGCAGCTTAGCGGGAGGGGGAAACACCGGGGAGCTGTTTTTT. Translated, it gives CASSLAGGGNTGELFF.

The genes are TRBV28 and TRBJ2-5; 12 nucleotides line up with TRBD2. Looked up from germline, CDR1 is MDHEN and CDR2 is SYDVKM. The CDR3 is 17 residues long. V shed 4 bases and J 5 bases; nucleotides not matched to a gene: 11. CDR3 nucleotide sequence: TGTGCCAGCAGTTCAGTTGGGGCTAGCGGGAGGGGGGAGACCCAGTACTTC. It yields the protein CASSSVGASGRGETQYF.

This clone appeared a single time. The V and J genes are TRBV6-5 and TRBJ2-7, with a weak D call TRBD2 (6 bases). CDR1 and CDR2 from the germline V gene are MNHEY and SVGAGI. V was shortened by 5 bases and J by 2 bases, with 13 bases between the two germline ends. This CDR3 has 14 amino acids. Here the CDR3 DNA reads TGTGCCAGCAGTCCCGGGACTTTCGCCTACGAGCAGTACTTC. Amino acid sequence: CASSPGTFAYEQYF.

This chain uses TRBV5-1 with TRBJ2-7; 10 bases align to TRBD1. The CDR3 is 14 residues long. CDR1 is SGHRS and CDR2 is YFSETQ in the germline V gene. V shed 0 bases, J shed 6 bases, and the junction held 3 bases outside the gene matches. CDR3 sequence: CASSLAWDRGEQYF. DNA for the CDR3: TGCGCCAGCAGCTTGGCATGGGACAGGGGCGAGCAGTACTTC. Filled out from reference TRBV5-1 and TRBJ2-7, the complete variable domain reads KAGVTQTPRYLIKTRGQQVTLSCSPISGHRSVSWYQQTPGQGLQFLFEYFSETQRNKGNFPGRFSGRQFSNSRSEMNVSTLELGDSALYLCASSLAWDRGEQYFGPGTRLTVT.

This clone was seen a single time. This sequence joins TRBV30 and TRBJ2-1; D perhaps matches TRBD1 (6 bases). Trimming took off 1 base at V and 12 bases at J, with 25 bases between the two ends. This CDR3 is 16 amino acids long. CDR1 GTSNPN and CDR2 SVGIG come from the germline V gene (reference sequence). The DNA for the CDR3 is TGTGCCTGGAGTGCAACTAGACAGGTCGCCGGGCCTGGGCAGTTCTTC. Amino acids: CAWSATRQVAGPGQFF.

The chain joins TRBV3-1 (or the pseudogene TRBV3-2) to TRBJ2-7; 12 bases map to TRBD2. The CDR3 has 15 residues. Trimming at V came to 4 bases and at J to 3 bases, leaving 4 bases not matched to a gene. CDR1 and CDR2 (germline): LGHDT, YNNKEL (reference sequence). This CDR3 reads CASSRGLAGNYEQYF. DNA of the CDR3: TGTGCCAGCAGCCGCGGACTAGCGGGGAACTACGAGCAGTACTTC.

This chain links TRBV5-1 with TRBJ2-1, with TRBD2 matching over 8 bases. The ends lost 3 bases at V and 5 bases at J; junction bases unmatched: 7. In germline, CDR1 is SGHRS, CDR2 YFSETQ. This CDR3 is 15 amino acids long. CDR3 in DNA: TGCGCCAGCAGCTGGTTGACTAGCGCTAACAATGAGCAGTTCTTC. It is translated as CASSWLTSANNEQFF. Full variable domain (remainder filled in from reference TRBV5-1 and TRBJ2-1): KAGVTQTPRYLIKTRGQQVTLSCSPISGHRSVSWYQQTPGQGLQFLFEYFSETQRNKGNFPGRFSGRQFSNSRSEMNVSTLELGDSALYLCASSWLTSANNEQFFGPGTRLTVL.

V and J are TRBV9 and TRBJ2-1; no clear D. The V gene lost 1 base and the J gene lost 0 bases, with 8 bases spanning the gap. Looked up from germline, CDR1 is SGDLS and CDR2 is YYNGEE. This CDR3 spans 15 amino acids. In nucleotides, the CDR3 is TGTGCCAGCAGCGTAAATCCGAGCTCCTACAATGAGCAGTTCTTC. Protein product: CASSVNPSSYNEQFF.

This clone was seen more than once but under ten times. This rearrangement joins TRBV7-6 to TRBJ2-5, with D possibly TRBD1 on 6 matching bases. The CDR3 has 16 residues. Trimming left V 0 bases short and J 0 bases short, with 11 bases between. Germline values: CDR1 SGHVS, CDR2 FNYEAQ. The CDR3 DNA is TGTGCCAGCAGCTTAGCGTATGGGGGCGACCAAGAGACCCAGTACTTC. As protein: CASSLAYGGDQETQYF.

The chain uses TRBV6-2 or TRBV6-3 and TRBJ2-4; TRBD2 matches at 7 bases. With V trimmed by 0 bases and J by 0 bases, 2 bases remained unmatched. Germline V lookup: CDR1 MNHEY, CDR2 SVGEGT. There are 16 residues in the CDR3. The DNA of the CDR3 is TGTGCCAGCAGTTACTCAGCGGGGCTAGCCAAAAACATTCAGTACTTC. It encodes CASSYSAGLAKNIQYF.

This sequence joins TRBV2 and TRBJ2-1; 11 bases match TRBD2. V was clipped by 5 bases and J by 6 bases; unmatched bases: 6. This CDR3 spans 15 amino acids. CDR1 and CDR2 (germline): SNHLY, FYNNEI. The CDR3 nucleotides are TGTGCCAGCAGTAAGACTAGCGGGGCTCGCAATGAGCAGTTCTTC. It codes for CASSKTSGARNEQFF.